The 5 T cell receptor beta chains presented below share a single source sample, sequenced in a study of OX40 agonist ivuxolimab in advanced cancers. The assay was immunoSEQ multiplex PCR, and TCRdb's table has in-frame clones only and misses some. Of 25,000 to 35,000 clones listed, over 90% are singletons. The sequences come from CD4+ or CD8+ T cells sorted from blood, collected in a trial of the OX40 agonist ivuxolimab. The receptor set was obtained from an adult with an advanced solid tumor such as melanoma, head and neck, liver or kidney cancer.

The V gene is TRBV9, the J gene TRBJ2-7, with D possibly TRBD1 on 5 matching bases. In germline, CDR1 is SGDLS, CDR2 YYNGEE. The CDR3 is made up of 14 amino acids. Trimming took off 4 bases at V and 1 base at J, with 12 bases between the two ends. CDR3 sequence reads: CASSFSQGSYEQYF. The CDR3 DNA reads as TGTGCCAGCAGCTTCTCGCAGGGTTCCTACGAGCAGTACTTC.

The rearrangement joins TRBV19 to TRBJ1-1; TRBD1 might be the D (6 bases). CDR1 LNHDA and CDR2 SQIVND come from the germline V gene (reference sequence). The V end lost 3 bases, the J end lost 4 bases, and 12 bases lay between the germline ends. The CDR3 is 14 amino acids. CDR3 sequence (DNA): TGTGCCAGTAGTATCGGGGGGACACTCACTGAAGCTTTCTTT. Translating it yields CASSIGGTLTEAFF.

The rearrangement links TRBV9 to TRBJ1-4; the match to TRBD1 covers 9 bases. Trimming at V came to 0 bases and at J to 8 bases, leaving 2 bases not matched to a gene. CDR3 size: 14 residues. Germline assignment: CDR1 SGDLS and CDR2 YYNGEE. The DNA of the CDR3 is TGTGCCAGCAGCGTAGGGGACAGGGACGAAAAACTGTTTTTT. Translating gives CASSVGDRDEKLFF. Combining the CDR3 with reference TRBV9 and TRBJ1-4 gives the whole variable domain DSGVTQTPKHLITATGQRVTLRCSPRSGDLSVYWYQQSLDQGLQFLIQYYNGEERAKGNILERFSAQQFPDLHSELNLSSLELGDSALYFCASSVGDRDEKLFFGSGTQLSVL.

The chain employs TRBV2 and TRBJ1-4, with 7 nucleotides matching TRBD1. V was clipped by 6 bases and J by 5 bases; unmatched bases: 12. Germline assignment: CDR1 SNHLY and CDR2 FYNNEI. CDR3 size: 16 residues. CDR3 region: CASREGPGGMNEKLFF. The CDR3 DNA follows: TGTGCCAGCAGGGAGGGTCCAGGGGGTATGAATGAAAAACTGTTTTTT.

The chain recombines TRBV5-6 with TRBJ2-7; 7 positions match TRBD2. Looked up from germline, CDR1 is SGHDT and CDR2 is YYEEEE. The CDR3 totals 15 residues. The J segment lost 1 base and the V segment lost 1 base, leaving 5 bases of the junction unmatched. Here the CDR3 reads CASSLLLAASYEQYF. CDR3 bases: TGTGCCAGCAGCTTGCTCCTAGCGGCTTCCTACGAGCAGTACTTC. The variable domain in full, completed from reference TRBV5-6 and TRBJ2-7, reads DAGVTQSPTHLIKTRGQQVTLRCSPKSGHDTVSWYQQALGQGPQFIFQYYEEEERQRGNFPDRFSGHQFPNYSSELNVNALLLGDSALYLCASSLLLAASYEQYFGPGTRLTVT.